This TCR beta chain was captured in a study of T cell responses to AZD1222 COVID-19 vaccine. Overall study results and limits: Researchers took repertoire samples only after the peak T cell response had come. There were vaccine-associated CD4 TCRs across spike, dominant at 160-218 and 743-854.

Clones were sequenced by immunoSEQ multiplex PCR, and TCRdb holds only the in-frame ones, with some missing. The sample records approximately 130,000 clones, roughly 93% being singletons. The CDR3 has 13 amino acids. Trimming left V 3 bases short and J 7 bases short, with 12 bases between. Comment on this clone: The antigen is unknown.

The chain joins TRBV12-3 or TRBV12-4 to TRBJ1-1; possible D gene TRBD1, 6 bases. The source of this sequence is an adult in good health. The starting material was peripheral blood, obtained on day 0 of AZD1222 vaccination. In DNA form, the CDR3 reads TGTGCCAGCAGTTTCCGGCAGGGGAATGAAGCTTTCTTT. It encodes CASSFRQGNEAFF.